One and the same sample provided the 12 T cell receptor beta chains below, sequenced in a study of control samples from healthy donors and cancer patients. The table came from immunoSEQ multiplex PCR; TCRdb's copy has only in-frame clones and leaves some out. The table has 140,000 to 150,000 clones, roughly 93% seen once. The sequenced sample consisted of blood. These receptors were taken from a man aged 18 to 30 in good health.

J is TRBJ1-1 and V is TRBV11-2, with 8 nucleotides matching TRBD1. In germline, CDR1 is SGHAT, CDR2 FQNNGV. The V segment lost 5 bases and the J segment 1 base; nucleotides outside the gene matches: 6. CDR3 length: 15 residues. In DNA form, the CDR3 reads TGTGCCAGCAGCCTACTCGGACAGGGGAACACTGAAGCTTTCTTT. Its translation is CASSLLGQGNTEAFF.

This clone appeared once. The CDR3 reads CASSLWTSGRPGETQYF. The CDR3 bases are TGTGCCAGCAGTTTATGGACTAGCGGGAGGCCCGGGGAGACCCAGTACTTC. V usage is TRBV28 and J usage is TRBJ2-5, with 13 nucleotides matching TRBD2. V shed 0 bases, J shed 5 bases, and the junction held 6 bases outside the gene matches. Per the germline V gene, CDR1 is MDHEN and CDR2 is SYDVKM. The CDR3 length is 17 residues.

J is TRBJ2-2 and V is TRBV18; D ambiguous. Germline V gene sequence: CDR1 KGHSH, CDR2 LQKENI. Trimming shortened V by 1 base and J by 4 bases, and 7 bases separated the two germline ends. This CDR3 has 14 residues. This CDR3 reads CASSPQGITGELFF. DNA for the CDR3: TGTGCCAGCTCACCACAGGGAATCACCGGGGAGCTGTTTTTT.

J is TRBJ1-1 and V is TRBV6-2 or TRBV6-3; 8 nucleotides match TRBD1. J gave up 1 base and V 2 bases, and 9 bases lay outside the gene matches. This CDR3 region has 17 residues. Germline values: CDR1 MNHEY, CDR2 SVGEGT. CDR3 nucleotide sequence: TGTGCCAGCAGTTACCCGGGACAGGACCGAAAGAACACTGAAGCTTTCTTT. Protein sequence: CASSYPGQDRKNTEAFF.

This chain joins TRBV6-2 or TRBV6-3 and TRBJ2-1; D is ambiguous. This CDR3 is 12 amino acids long. V gave up 4 bases and J gave up 9 bases, with 10 bases separating them. Germline values: CDR1 MNHEY, CDR2 SVGEGT. CDR3 sequence: CASSFSLSEQFF. CDR3 nucleotides: TGTGCCAGCAGTTTTTCTCTGAGTGAGCAGTTCTTC.

The chain has TRBV30 and TRBJ1-1, with D unclear. Trimming took off 3 bases at V and 1 base at J, with 3 bases between the two ends. The germline gives CDR1 GTSNPN, CDR2 SVGIG (reference sequence). This CDR3 has 11 amino acids. The CDR3 loop reads CAWRKNTEAFF. CDR3 DNA sequence: TGTGCCTGGAGAAAGAACACTGAAGCTTTCTTT.

The chain combines TRBV4-1 with TRBJ1-2, with D perhaps matching TRBD1 (5 bases). The CDR3 loop spans 15 amino acids. The V gene lost 4 bases and the J gene lost 5 bases, with 17 bases spanning the gap. Germline V gene data show CDR1 as MGHRA and CDR2 as YSYEKL. The CDR3 protein is CASSLSPGGTYGYTF. CDR3 nucleotides: TGCGCCAGCAGCCTATCCCCCGGCGGGACGTATGGCTACACCTTC.

The chain recombines TRBV19 with TRBJ1-1; 7 nucleotides align to TRBD1. Germline CDR1 and CDR2: LNHDA and SQIVND (reference sequence). V was clipped by 7 bases and J by 4 bases; unmatched bases: 6. This CDR3 region has 13 residues. CDR3 nucleotides: TGTGCCAGTAAAACAGGGGTTTTCACTGAAGCTTTCTTT. As protein: CASKTGVFTEAFF.

This clone showed up just once. The chain links TRBV4-3 to TRBJ2-2; 8 bases align to TRBD1. The CDR3 is made up of 17 amino acids. J gave up 2 bases and V 1 base, and 6 bases lay outside the gene matches. Germline V gene lookup returns CDR1 LGHNA and CDR2 YSLEER. CDR3: CASSQGTGSLNTGELFF. The CDR3 DNA sequence: TGCGCCAGCAGCCAAGGGACAGGGAGCCTTAACACCGGGGAGCTGTTTTTT.

This chain uses TRBV2 with TRBJ1-5; the match to TRBD1 covers 9 bases. The CDR3 length is 17 residues. Germline CDR1 and CDR2: SNHLY and FYNNEI. With 6 bases clipped from V and 1 base from J, the junction kept 10 bases outside the gene matches. The CDR3 coding sequence is TGTGCCAGCAGGGACAGGGGTTTCCCCTTGAGCAATCAGCCCCAGCATTTT. Encoded protein: CASRDRGFPLSNQPQHF.

The chain carries TRBV11-2 and TRBJ2-7, with a tentative D call TRBD1 (6 bases). V was trimmed by 5 bases and J by 3 bases, leaving 14 bases between them. The germline gives CDR1 SGHAT, CDR2 FQNNGV. The CDR3 extends over 14 amino acids. The CDR3 region is CASSLRTVGYEQYF. CDR3 DNA sequence: TGTGCCAGCAGCCTCCGGACAGTGGGCTACGAGCAGTACTTC. The whole variable domain, filled in from reference TRBV11-2 and TRBJ2-7, reads EAGVAQSPRYKIIEKRQSVAFWCNPISGHATLYWYQQILGQGPKLLIQFQNNGVVDDSQLPKDRFSAERLKGVDSTLKIQPAKLEDSAVYLCASSLRTVGYEQYFGPGTRLTVT.

This clone was observed a few times. The same CDR3 is also encoded by other DNA sequences in this sample. The genes are TRBV28 and TRBJ1-1; D remains unclear. The CDR3 extends over 11 amino acids. Germline values: CDR1 MDHEN, CDR2 SYDVKM. The ends were cut back, 8 bases at V and 4 bases at J, with 8 bases in the middle. The DNA of the CDR3 is TGTGCCAGCTCTAGGGCCACTGAAGCTTTCTTT. This translates into CASSRATEAFF.